Detailed here is one T cell receptor (beta chain). TCR beta cDNA libraries had unique molecular identifiers. From the PCR reads, TCRdb called clonotypes with MiXCR, one entry per CDR3 protein. The sample carries 400,000 to 500,000 distinct CDR3 sequences, approximately 39% recorded once. This entry is derived from a study of post-analysis software for immune sequencing data. This sequence originates from a girl aged 2 to 9 with multiple sclerosis. Specimen: blood.

CDR3 in DNA: TGCGCCAGCAGCTTTGGCGAGCAGAACACTGAAGCTTTCTTT. Protein: CASSFGEQNTEAFF. The V call is TRBV5-1, the J call TRBJ1-1; no reliable D call. V lost 2 bases and J lost 1, with 9 bases in between. CDR3 size: 14 residues. Per germline, CDR1 SGHRS and CDR2 YFSETQ.